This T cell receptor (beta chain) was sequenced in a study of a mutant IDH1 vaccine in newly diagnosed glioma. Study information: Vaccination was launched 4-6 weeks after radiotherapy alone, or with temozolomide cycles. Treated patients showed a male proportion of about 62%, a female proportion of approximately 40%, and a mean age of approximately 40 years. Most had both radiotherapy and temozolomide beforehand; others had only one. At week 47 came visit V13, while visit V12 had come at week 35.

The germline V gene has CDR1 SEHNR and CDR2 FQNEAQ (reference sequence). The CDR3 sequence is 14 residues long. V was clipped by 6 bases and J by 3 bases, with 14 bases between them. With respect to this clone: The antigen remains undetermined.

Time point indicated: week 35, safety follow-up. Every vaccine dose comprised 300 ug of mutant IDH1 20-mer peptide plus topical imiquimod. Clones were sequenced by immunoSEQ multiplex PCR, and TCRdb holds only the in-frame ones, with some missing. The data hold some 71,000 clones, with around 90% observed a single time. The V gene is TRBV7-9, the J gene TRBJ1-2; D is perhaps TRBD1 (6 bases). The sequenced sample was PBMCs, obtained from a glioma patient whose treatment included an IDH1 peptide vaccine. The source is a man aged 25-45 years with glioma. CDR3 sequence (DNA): TGTGCCAGCAGGCGGGCTGAGGGGGACTATGGCTACACCTTC. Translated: CASRRAEGDYGYTF.